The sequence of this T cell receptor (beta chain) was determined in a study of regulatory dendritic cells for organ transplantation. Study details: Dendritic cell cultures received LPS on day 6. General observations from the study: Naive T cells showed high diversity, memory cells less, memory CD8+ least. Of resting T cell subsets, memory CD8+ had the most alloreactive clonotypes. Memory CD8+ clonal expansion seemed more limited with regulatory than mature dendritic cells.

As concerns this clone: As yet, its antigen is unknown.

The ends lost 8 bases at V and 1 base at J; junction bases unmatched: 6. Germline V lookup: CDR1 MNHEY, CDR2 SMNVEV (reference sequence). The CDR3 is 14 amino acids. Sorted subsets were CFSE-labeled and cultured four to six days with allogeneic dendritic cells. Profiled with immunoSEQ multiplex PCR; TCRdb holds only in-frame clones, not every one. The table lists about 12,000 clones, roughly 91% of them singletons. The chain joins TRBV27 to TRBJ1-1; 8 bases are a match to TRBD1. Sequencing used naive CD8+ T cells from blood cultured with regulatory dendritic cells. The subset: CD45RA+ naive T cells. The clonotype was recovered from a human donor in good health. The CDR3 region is CASRSGTGNTEAFF. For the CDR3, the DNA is TGTGCCAGCCGGAGTGGGACAGGGAACACTGAAGCTTTCTTT.